The TCR beta chain under discussion was sequenced for a study of CD8 T cells in ankylosing spondylitis. Overall study results and limits: A TCR beta motif of several highly homologous variants seemed to mark ankylosing spondylitis blood.

V lost 6 bases to trimming and J lost 4 bases; unmatched junction nucleotides: 10. This CDR3 has 15 amino acids. Germline assignment: CDR1 MDHEN and CDR2 SYDVKM. A few counts support this clonotype. What it binds is not known. TCRdb re-called the 5' RACE reads with MiXCR, one entry per CDR3 protein. The data show 350,000 or so distinct CDR3 sequences, less than 9.5% seen once. The sequence came from a male donor with ankylosing spondylitis. Sequencing input: blood, either unsorted or a sorted T cell fraction (not recorded which). The rearrangement links TRBV28 to TRBJ2-3, with 7 bases aligning to TRBD2. CDR3 in DNA: TGTGCCAGCAGCGGGCGGGAGAACGAGGCAGATACGCAGTATTTT. Translating it yields CASSGRENEADTQYF.